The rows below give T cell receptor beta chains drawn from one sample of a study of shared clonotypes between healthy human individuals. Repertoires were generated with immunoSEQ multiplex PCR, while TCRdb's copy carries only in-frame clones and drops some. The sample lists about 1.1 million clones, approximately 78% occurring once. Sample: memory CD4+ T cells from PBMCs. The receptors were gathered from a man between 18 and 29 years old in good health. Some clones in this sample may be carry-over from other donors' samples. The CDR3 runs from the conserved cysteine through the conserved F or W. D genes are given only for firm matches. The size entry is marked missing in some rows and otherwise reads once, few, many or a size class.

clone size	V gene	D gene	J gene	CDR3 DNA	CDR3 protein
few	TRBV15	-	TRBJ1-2	TGTGCCACCAGCAGAGATCTGAAGGATGGCTACACCTTC	CATSRDLKDGYTF
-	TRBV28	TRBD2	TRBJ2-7	TGTGCCAGCAGTCCCGGGACTAGCGGGAGCTACGAGCAGTACTTC	CASSPGTSGSYEQYF
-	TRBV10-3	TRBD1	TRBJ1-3	TGTGCCATCAGTGCCGACAGGGTTAGAAACACCATATATTTT	CAISADRVRNTIYF
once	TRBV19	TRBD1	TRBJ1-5	TGTGCCAGTAGTATATACAGGGGCTTCAATCAGCCCCAGCATTTT	CASSIYRGFNQPQHF
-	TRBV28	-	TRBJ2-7	TGTGCCAGCAGTTTTCAAGGGGGGGGGCCCCTCACCTACGAGCAGTACTTC	CASSFQGGGPLTYEQYF
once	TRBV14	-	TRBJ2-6	TGTGCCAGCAGCCAAGCTCGGACTGGGGCCAACGTCCTGACTTTC	CASSQARTGANVLTF
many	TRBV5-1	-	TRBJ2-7	TGCGCCAGCAGCTTGTTGAACCCCACGGACGAGCAGTACTTC	CASSLLNPTDEQYF
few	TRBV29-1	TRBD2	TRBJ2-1	TGCAGCGTTGTGGGACTAGCGGCAACATCCTACAATGAGCAGTTCTTC	CSVVGLAATSYNEQFF
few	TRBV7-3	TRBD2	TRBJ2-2	TGTGCCAGCAGCCCGGACCTGGCTAGCGGGAGAACCGGGGAGCTGTTTTTT	CASSPDLASGRTGELFF
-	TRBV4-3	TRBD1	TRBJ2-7	TGCGCCAGCAGCCTCCGACCGGGACAGGGCTACGAGCAGTACTTC	CASSLRPGQGYEQYF
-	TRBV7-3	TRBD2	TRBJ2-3	TGTGCCAGCAGCTTGGGACTAGCGGGAGCCACAGATACGCAGTATTTT	CASSLGLAGATDTQYF
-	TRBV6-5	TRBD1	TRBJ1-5	TGTGCCAGCAGGGGGGGGGACAGCCAAAATCAGCCCCAGCATTTT	CASRGGDSQNQPQHF
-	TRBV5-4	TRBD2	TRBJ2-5	TGTGCCAGCAGGCCCGGGACTACCCTAGGAGAGACCCAGTACTTC	CASRPGTTLGETQYF
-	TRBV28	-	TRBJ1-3	TGTGCCAGCAGCCCACCCGAGATTTTCGCTGGAAACACCATATATTTT	CASSPPEIFAGNTIYF
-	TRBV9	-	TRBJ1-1	TGTGCCAGCAGCGTAGCTGCAGAAAAGAACACTGAAGCTTTCTTT	CASSVAAEKNTEAFF
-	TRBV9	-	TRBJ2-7	TGTGCCAGCAGCCTAGCAGGAGGAGCCGGCGAGCAGTACTTC	CASSLAGGAGEQYF
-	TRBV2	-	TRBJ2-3	TGTGCCAGCAGCCGTAATCAACCACGAAACACAGATACGCAGTATTTT	CASSRNQPRNTDTQYF
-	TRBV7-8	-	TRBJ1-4	TGTGCCAGCAGCTTTCGGGCGCTTGGTGAAAAACTGTTTTTT	CASSFRALGEKLFF
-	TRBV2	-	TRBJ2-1	TGTGCCAGCAATGAATTGGCCCTCCAAGAGCAGTTCTTC	CASNELALQEQFF
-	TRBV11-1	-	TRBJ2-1	TGTGCCAGCAGCTTCCGGGGGGCTGGGAATGAGCAGTTCTTC	CASSFRGAGNEQFF
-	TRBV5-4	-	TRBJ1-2	TGTGCCAGCAGCTTGGGTGCAGGGGCGGACTATGGCTACACCTTC	CASSLGAGADYGYTF
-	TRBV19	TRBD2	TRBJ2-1	TGTGCCAGTAGTCCCGGGACTACCCTCAATGAGCAGTTCTTC	CASSPGTTLNEQFF